These 6 T cell receptor beta chains came from one sample sequenced in a study of shared clonotypes between healthy human individuals. Produced via immunoSEQ multiplex PCR; TCRdb's table is partial and in-frame only. Of a few hundred thousand clones listed, over 95% are singletons. In the naive CD8 group, cells lacked CD45RO and were positively selected for CCR7, so terminally differentiated effector memory CD45RA+ cells were left out. Sample: naive CD8+ T cells sorted from blood. The receptors were sampled from a young woman in good health.

This clone was observed a single time. The CDR3 is CASSSKDRGYYEQYF. The CDR3 coding sequence is TGTGCCAGCAGCTCAAAGGACAGGGGCTACTACGAGCAGTACTTC. V usage is TRBV7-9 and J usage is TRBJ2-7, with 9 bases fitting TRBD1. V was pared by 4 bases and J by 3 bases, with 7 bases of the junction left unmatched. This CDR3 is 15 amino acids long. CDR1 is SEHNR and CDR2 is FQNEAQ in the germline V gene (reference sequence).

The chain joins TRBV6-4 to TRBJ2-5, with a possible D match to TRBD2 (6 bases). The CDR3 loop spans 17 amino acids. Germline V gives CDR1 MRHNA, CDR2 SNTAGT. V was clipped by 7 bases and J by 5 bases, with 26 bases between them. The CDR3 region has the DNA TGTGCCAGCACCCTTCGTCGTAGCGGACGGCATAGGGAGACCCAGTACTTC. It specifies CASTLRRSGRHRETQYF.

The V gene is TRBV28, the J gene TRBJ2-7; D may be TRBD2 (5 bases). Germline V gene data show CDR1 as MDHEN and CDR2 as SYDVKM. This CDR3 is 14 amino acids long. The V end was cut by 5 bases, the J end by 0 bases, with 11 bases between. CDR3 nucleotide sequence: TGTGCCAGCAGTGGCGCTAGCCCCTCCTACGAGCAGTACTTC. Protein product: CASSGASPSYEQYF.

V gene TRBV5-4 combines with J gene TRBJ1-2, with D unresolved. Germline V CDR1 and CDR2: SGHNT, YYREEE (reference sequence). V dropped 3 bases and J dropped 6 bases, with 12 bases sitting between them. This CDR3 contains 13 residues. The CDR3 nucleotides read TGTGCCAGCAGCTCCTTTTCTTGGGATGGCTACACCTTC. Translation gives CASSSFSWDGYTF.

This chain links TRBV5-4 with TRBJ2-5, with 8 bases identical to TRBD2. The tail of the sequence fits TRBJ2-7 better, so the J call may be wrong. CDR1 and CDR2 from the germline V gene are SGHNT and YYREEE (reference sequence). The CDR3 consists of 15 residues. The CDR3 nucleotides are TGTGCCAGCAGCTGGGGTACTAGCGGTTCCTACGAGCAGTACTTC. Amino acid sequence: CASSWGTSGSYEQYF.

Regarding this clone: Other DNA sequences from this sample encode an identical CDR3 as well. The gene calls are TRBV28 and TRBJ2-7; the match to TRBD2 covers 15 bases. The CDR3 extends over 14 amino acids. V shed 5 bases, J shed 6 bases, and the junction held 2 bases outside the gene matches. In germline, CDR1 is MDHEN, CDR2 SYDVKM. This chain's CDR3 is CASSMGLAGGEQYF. CDR3 nucleotide sequence: TGTGCCAGCAGTATGGGACTAGCGGGAGGCGAGCAGTACTTC.